A single sample is the source of the 32 T cell receptor beta chains below, sequenced in a study of Ad26.COV2.S vaccination and SARS-CoV-2 variants. This table comes from immunoSEQ multiplex PCR, and its TCRdb copy is limited to in-frame clones, with some not included. This table holds approximately 400,000 clones, about 92% found once. The material was peripheral blood, obtained after recovery from COVID-19. These receptors all come from a human donor who had recovered from COVID-19.

This rearrangement joins TRBV3-1 (or the pseudogene TRBV3-2) to TRBJ2-7; D tentatively fits TRBD1 or TRBD2 (7 bases each). The length of the CDR3 is 15 residues. V dropped 4 bases and J dropped 0 bases, with 13 bases sitting between them. The V gene's germline CDR1 is LGHDT and CDR2 YNNKEL (reference sequence). CDR3 amino acids: CASSPGGDSSYEQYF. CDR3 DNA: TGTGCCAGCAGCCCAGGGGGGGACTCCTCCTACGAGCAGTACTTC.

This chain links TRBV25-1 with TRBJ1-1; D call uncertain. The germline V and J ends were trimmed by 5 bases and 5 bases, with 6 bases remaining between them. The germline CDR1 and CDR2 sequences are MGHDK and SYGVNS. CDR3 length: 11 residues. Here the CDR3 reads CASSLGTEAFF. CDR3 in DNA: TGTGCCAGCAGTCTAGGGACTGAAGCTTTCTTT.

V usage is TRBV5-6 and J usage is TRBJ2-5; D perhaps matches TRBD2 (7 bases). Germline V gene sequence: CDR1 SGHDT, CDR2 YYEEEE. The CDR3 contains 17 residues. V shed 4 bases and J shed 2 bases, with 21 bases lying between them. In DNA, the CDR3 is TGTGCCAGCAGCCTGGGGTCCGGCGGGGGCACTCAAGAGACCCAGTACTTC. It encodes CASSLGSGGGTQETQYF.

This rearrangement joins TRBV11-2 to TRBJ1-6; 9 positions agree with TRBD1. Trimming took 4 bases from V and 8 from J; bases not matched to a gene: 9. The CDR3 extends over 16 amino acids. Per the germline V gene, CDR1 is SGHAT and CDR2 is FQNNGV. The CDR3 nucleotides read TGTGCCAGCAGCTCCGGACAGGGGACAGGGTATTCACCCCTCCACTTT. It is translated as CASSSGQGTGYSPLHF.

The chain employs TRBV19 and TRBJ1-2; TRBD1 aligns across 9 bases. V was clipped by 0 bases and J by 4 bases; unmatched bases: 3. Germline CDR1 reads LNHDA; CDR2 reads SQIVND (reference sequence). The CDR3 runs 15 residues. For the CDR3, the DNA is TGTGCCAGTAGTATAGAAACAGGGGGCGGCTATGGCTACACCTTC. Its protein is CASSIETGGGYGYTF.

The chain combines TRBV9 with TRBJ1-4, with D unresolved. Germline V gene data show CDR1 as SGDLS and CDR2 as YYNGEE. Trimming took 1 base from V and 2 from J, leaving 9 bases between them. The CDR3 has 15 residues. CDR3 sequence: CASSVSGATNEKLFF. CDR3 DNA sequence: TGTGCCAGCAGCGTATCAGGAGCCACTAATGAAAAACTGTTTTTT.

The rearrangement joins TRBV6-6 to TRBJ1-5; D gene unclear. Trimming shortened V by 4 bases and J by 5 bases, and 12 bases separated the two germline ends. Germline lookup yields CDR1 MNHNY and CDR2 SVGAGI (reference sequence). This CDR3 comprises 14 residues. CDR3 loop: CASSWPHVDQPQHF. The CDR3 coding sequence is TGTGCCAGCAGTTGGCCCCACGTTGATCAGCCCCAGCATTTT.

The CDR3 nucleotides are TGTGCCAGCAGCCAAGCCCCAGGAAACACCATATATTTT. Translating gives CASSQAPGNTIYF. The chain is built from TRBV3-1 (or the pseudogene TRBV3-2) and TRBJ1-3; D ambiguous. CDR1 and CDR2 from the germline V gene are LGHDT and YNNKEL (reference sequence). This CDR3 comprises 13 residues. With 1 base removed from V and 4 bases from J, the gap between germline ends came to 5 bases.

The chain has TRBV10-2 and TRBJ1-2; D remains unclear. The CDR3 has 13 amino acids. CDR1 is WSHSY and CDR2 is SAAADI in the germline V gene. V was pared by 6 bases and J by 6 bases, with 14 bases between. In DNA, the CDR3 is TGCGCCAGCAGCCCCACGGTGTTCGATGGCTACACCTTC. It codes for CASSPTVFDGYTF.

The CDR3 spells CASSNNPSEANTGELFF. In DNA form, the CDR3 reads TGCGCCAGCAGCAATAATCCTTCGGAGGCGAACACCGGGGAGCTGTTTTTT. V and J are TRBV4-3 and TRBJ2-2, with D maybe TRBD2 (5 bases). This CDR3 is built from 17 residues. CDR1 and CDR2 (germline): LGHNA, YSLEER. Trimming cost V 5 bases and J 0 bases, with 16 bases left between them.

The chain employs TRBV9 and TRBJ2-3; D tentatively fits TRBD1 or TRBD2 (6 bases each). V lost 2 bases and J lost 5, with 15 bases in between. CDR3 length: 15 amino acids. Germline lookup yields CDR1 SGDLS and CDR2 YYNGEE. In DNA, the CDR3 is TGTGCCAGCAGCGTCACCGTAGGGGGAGGAGATACGCAGTATTTT. It codes for CASSVTVGGGDTQYF.

The V gene is TRBV27, the J gene TRBJ2-7; D is perhaps TRBD1 (6 bases). V was trimmed by 4 bases and J by 4 bases, leaving 14 bases between them. The CDR3 spans 14 residues. The germline gives CDR1 MNHEY, CDR2 SMNVEV (reference sequence). In nucleotides, the CDR3 is TGTGCCAGCAGTTCAACAGGGACCCGGTACGAGCAGTACTTC. This gives the protein CASSSTGTRYEQYF.

V is TRBV9 and J is TRBJ2-7; 9 bases agree with TRBD2. The CDR3 totals 14 residues. V was clipped by 0 bases and J by 5 bases; unmatched bases: 3. Germline CDR1 reads SGDLS; CDR2 reads YYNGEE. This chain's CDR3 is CASSVDLAGNEQYF. CDR3 coding DNA: TGTGCCAGCAGCGTAGATCTAGCGGGGAACGAGCAGTACTTC.

The V gene is TRBV7-6, the J gene TRBJ2-5, with 8 bases identical to TRBD2. The CDR3 has 16 residues. Germline CDR1 SGHVS, CDR2 FNYEAQ. V trimming: 7 bases; J trimming: 1 base; junction bases outside the gene matches: 11. The CDR3 nucleotides are TGTGCCAGCACCTTTCGGGGGGGGCTGAGCCAAGAGACCCAGTACTTC. Its protein is CASTFRGGLSQETQYF.

A single count supports this clone. The CDR3 DNA sequence: TGTGCCAGTCGGGGAACTGAAGCTTTCTTT. Protein sequence: CASRGTEAFF. This rearrangement joins TRBV7-9 to TRBJ1-1; D not certain. The CDR3 has 10 residues. Germline V gene lookup returns CDR1 SEHNR and CDR2 FQNEAQ (reference sequence). Trimming stripped 9 bases from V and 5 bases from J, with 7 bases between.

This chain links TRBV5-6 with TRBJ1-1; the D gene is possibly TRBD1 (5 bases). The germline V gene has CDR1 SGHDT and CDR2 YYEEEE. Trimming took off 5 bases at V and 5 bases at J, with 16 bases between the two ends. The CDR3 extends over 14 amino acids. CDR3 in amino acids: CASSLWGIETEAFF. The CDR3 DNA reads TGTGCCAGCAGTCTATGGGGCATAGAAACTGAAGCTTTCTTT.

This clone was observed a handful of times. This chain connects TRBV6-5 to TRBJ1-6, with 9 bases fitting TRBD1. J was trimmed by 10 bases and V by 2 bases; bases with no gene match: 9. Germline assignment: CDR1 MNHEY and CDR2 SVGAGI. The CDR3 is 16 amino acids. CDR3 loop: CASSYLNRGRGSPLHF. The CDR3 DNA reads TGTGCCAGCAGTTACCTCAACAGGGGGCGAGGGTCACCCCTCCACTTT.

This clone has only a few counts. The chain uses TRBV6-5 and TRBJ1-3; TRBD1 might be the D (5 bases). Germline CDR1 and CDR2: MNHEY and SVGAGI. This CDR3 has 13 residues. The V end was cut by 7 bases, the J end by 4 bases, with 11 bases between. The CDR3 sequence is CASMAGGGNTIYF. As DNA, the CDR3 is TGTGCCAGCATGGCTGGGGGGGGAAACACCATATATTTT.

The chain joins TRBV5-6 to TRBJ1-2; D uncertain. V was trimmed by 0 bases and J by 5 bases, leaving 11 bases between them. The CDR3 has 14 residues. CDR1 is SGHDT, CDR2 YYEEEE, per germline. DNA for the CDR3: TGTGCCAGCAGCTTGGAAGTCAGGCAATATGGCTACACCTTC. It is translated as CASSLEVRQYGYTF.

The chain carries TRBV10-3 and TRBJ1-4; 11 bases are a match to TRBD1. With 6 bases clipped from V and 7 bases from J, the junction kept 7 bases outside the gene matches. The CDR3 covers 15 residues. Germline V gene data show CDR1 as ENHRY and CDR2 as SYGVKD. The CDR3 loop reads CAISQDRGQAEKLFF. DNA of the CDR3: TGTGCCATCAGCCAGGACAGGGGGCAGGCTGAAAAACTGTTTTTT.

V usage is TRBV5-1 and J usage is TRBJ2-7, with D possibly matching TRBD2 (5 bases). Per germline, CDR1 SGHRS and CDR2 YFSETQ. V lost 0 bases and J 4 bases, leaving 11 bases between the germline ends. CDR3 size: 14 residues. Written as DNA, the CDR3 is TGCGCCAGCAGCTTGGGAGGGTCCGCTTACGAGCAGTACTTC. This translates into CASSLGGSAYEQYF.

This sequence joins TRBV5-4 and TRBJ2-3, with D perhaps TRBD2 (5 bases). V shed 8 bases and J shed 7 bases, with 17 bases lying between them. Germline-derived CDR1 and CDR2 are SGHNT and YYREEE (reference sequence). This CDR3 region has 13 residues. CDR3 DNA: TGTGCCAGTGGCGGGCCCAGCAGGTATACGCAGTATTTT. Amino acids: CASGGPSRYTQYF.

The V gene is TRBV12-3 or TRBV12-4, the J gene TRBJ1-6; D remains ambiguous. The CDR3 is made up of 12 amino acids. The ends were cut back, 1 base at V and 16 bases at J, with 11 bases in the middle. CDR3 DNA: TGTGCCAGCAGTTTAGACAGAGTAATACTCCACTTT. This gives the protein CASSLDRVILHF.

The V call is TRBV19, the J call TRBJ2-6; D unclear. There are 15 residues in the CDR3. CDR1 is LNHDA, CDR2 SQIVND, per germline (reference sequence). The V end lost 2 bases, the J end lost 2 bases, and 7 bases lay between the germline ends. The CDR3 coding sequence is TGTGCCAGTAGTATATCCAAGGCTGGGGCCAACGTCCTGACTTTC. It translates to CASSISKAGANVLTF.

This clone has just one count. V gene TRBV19 combines with J gene TRBJ1-4, with D possibly matching TRBD1 (6 bases). The V end lost 2 bases, the J end lost 7 bases, and 11 bases lay between the germline ends. The germline gives CDR1 LNHDA, CDR2 SQIVND (reference sequence). There are 14 residues in the CDR3. Here the CDR3 reads CASSIQGPREKLFF. The CDR3, as DNA: TGTGCCAGTAGTATACAGGGGCCACGTGAAAAACTGTTTTTT. The entire variable domain, with the rest obtained from reference TRBV19 and TRBJ1-4, is as follows: DGGITQSPKYLFRKEGQNVTLSCEQNLNHDAMYWYRQDPGQGLRLIYYSQIVNDFQKGDIAEGYSVSREKKESFPLTVTSAQKNPTAFYLCASSIQGPREKLFFGSGTQLSVL.

V gene TRBV5-6 combines with J gene TRBJ1-1; tentatively, D is TRBD1 (6 bases). Germline V CDR1 and CDR2: SGHDT, YYEEEE. Trimming left V 6 bases short and J 8 bases short, with 20 bases between. The CDR3 is made up of 14 amino acids. The CDR3 bases are TGTGCCAGCACCATTGGGGGCAGGGCACCCGAAGCTTTCTTT. Its protein product is CASTIGGRAPEAFF. Based on the CDR3 plus reference TRBV5-6 and TRBJ1-1, the full variable domain is DAGVTQSPTHLIKTRGQQVTLRCSPKSGHDTVSWYQQALGQGPQFIFQYYEEEERQRGNFPDRFSGHQFPNYSSELNVNALLLGDSALYLCASTIGGRAPEAFFGQGTRLTVV.

The chain combines TRBV19 with TRBJ1-1; D is perhaps TRBD1 (5 bases). This CDR3 has 20 amino acids. Trimming left V 6 bases short and J 0 bases short, with 29 bases between. Per the germline V gene, CDR1 is LNHDA and CDR2 is SQIVND (reference sequence). The CDR3 sequence: CASSLTGNRQIGYMNTEAFF. The CDR3, as DNA: TGTGCCAGTAGCCTTACAGGCAATAGACAGATAGGGTATATGAACACTGAAGCTTTCTTT.

The chain uses TRBV19 and TRBJ2-3; 8 bases match TRBD2. J was trimmed by 0 bases and V by 6 bases; bases with no gene match: 2. CDR3 length: 14 amino acids. The germline V gene has CDR1 LNHDA and CDR2 SQIVND (reference sequence). CDR3 protein: CASRSGGSTDTQYF. The CDR3 nucleotides are TGTGCCAGTAGATCGGGAGGGAGCACAGATACGCAGTATTTT.

CDR3 bases: TGTGCCAGCACCCCAGTACCCTATGGCTACACCTTC. Translated: CASTPVPYGYTF. The chain recombines TRBV2 with TRBJ1-2; D remains unclear. V lost 7 bases and J lost 4, with 10 bases in between. Germline CDR1 reads SNHLY; CDR2 reads FYNNEI. The CDR3 consists of 12 residues.

The rearrangement uses TRBV4-1 and TRBJ2-7, with 8 bases lining up with TRBD2. The CDR3 sequence is 16 residues long. The V gene end was trimmed by 2 bases and the J gene end by 0 bases; junction bases not matched to a gene: 6. The germline gives CDR1 MGHRA, CDR2 YSYEKL. Written as DNA, the CDR3 is TGCGCCAGCAGCCAACTTCCCGGGGGGGACTCCTACGAGCAGTACTTC. Translating it yields CASSQLPGGDSYEQYF.

The rearrangement joins TRBV12-3 or TRBV12-4 to TRBJ2-7; either TRBD1 or TRBD2 may fit D (5 bases each). The CDR3 consists of 13 residues. V dropped 6 bases and J dropped 1 base, with 10 bases sitting between them. CDR3 residues: CASSGDRSYEQYF. The CDR3 DNA reads TGTGCCAGCAGCGGGGACCGTTCCTACGAGCAGTACTTC.

The chain uses TRBV29-1 and TRBJ1-5, with D possibly matching TRBD1 (6 bases). CDR1 SQVTM and CDR2 ANQGSEA come from the germline V gene. CDR3 length: 14 residues. Trimming left V 4 bases short and J 4 bases short, with 14 bases between. In nucleotides, the CDR3 is TGCAGCGTTGGCCAGGGGACCTCTAATCAGCCCCAGCATTTT. Its translation: CSVGQGTSNQPQHF.